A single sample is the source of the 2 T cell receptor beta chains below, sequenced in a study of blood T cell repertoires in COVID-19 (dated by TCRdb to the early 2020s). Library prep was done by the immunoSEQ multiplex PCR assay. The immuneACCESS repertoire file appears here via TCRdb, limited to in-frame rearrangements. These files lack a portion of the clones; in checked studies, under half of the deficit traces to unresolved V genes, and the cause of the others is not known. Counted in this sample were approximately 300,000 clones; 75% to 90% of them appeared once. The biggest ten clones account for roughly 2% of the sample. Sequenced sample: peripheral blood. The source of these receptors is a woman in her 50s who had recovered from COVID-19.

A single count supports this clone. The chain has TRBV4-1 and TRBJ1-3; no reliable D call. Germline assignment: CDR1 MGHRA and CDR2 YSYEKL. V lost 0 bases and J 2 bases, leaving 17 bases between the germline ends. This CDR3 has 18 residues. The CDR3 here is CASSQEIAGRSTGNTIYF. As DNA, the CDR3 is TGCGCCAGCAGCCAAGAAATAGCGGGCAGGTCAACTGGAAACACCATATATTTT.

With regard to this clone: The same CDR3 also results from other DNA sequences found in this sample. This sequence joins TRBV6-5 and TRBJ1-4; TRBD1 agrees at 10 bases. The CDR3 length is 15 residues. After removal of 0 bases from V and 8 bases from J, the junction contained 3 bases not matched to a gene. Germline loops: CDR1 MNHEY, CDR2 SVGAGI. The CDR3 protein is CASSYSGTGAEKLFF. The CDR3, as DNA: TGTGCCAGCAGTTACTCAGGGACAGGGGCGGAAAAACTGTTTTTT.